This TCR beta chain was documented in a study of blood T cell repertoires in COVID-19. Study as a whole: Both acute and convalescent COVID-19 samples were obtained from the United States, Italy and Spain.

J lost 6 bases, V lost 8 bases, and 6 bases had no gene match. The CDR3 sequence is 13 residues long. In this sample, this clone turned up a few times. Here immunoSEQ multiplex PCR was the method, and the copy in TCRdb shows in-frame clones only, minus some. Of under 250,000 clones in the sample, roughly four fifths were seen once. The rearrangement uses TRBV12-3 or TRBV12-4 and TRBJ2-2; 7 nucleotides align to TRBD1. The sequence came from a woman aged 40 to 49 with acute or convalescent COVID-19. The sample consisted of peripheral blood. CDR3 sequence: CASDTDRAGELFF. The DNA for the CDR3 is TGTGCCAGCGATACTGACAGGGCCGGGGAGCTGTTTTTT.